The 4 T cell receptor beta chains given below trace back to one sample, sequenced in a study of beta chain features in type 1 diabetes. Expressed TCRB transcripts were sequenced because the isolated RNA had all been reverse transcribed beforehand. The method was immunoSEQ multiplex PCR; TCRdb's version includes in-frame clones alone and lacks a portion of them. The table includes 220,000 or so clones, about 70% detected once. The specimen was naive CD4+ T cells from blood. The receptors here all came from a man in his thirties or forties in good health.

Of note for this clone: Mismatch with germline at one junction end may stem from a read error. The V call is TRBV7-2, the J call TRBJ2-3, with D possibly being TRBD2 (6 bases). CDR3 length: 13 residues. Germline V gives CDR1 SGHTA, CDR2 FQGNSA. The CDR3 DNA sequence: TGTGCCAACAGCTTGGGCGGGAAAGATACGCAGTATTTT. Encoded protein: CANSLGGKDTQYF.

This chain links TRBV30 with TRBJ2-5; TRBD1 matches 7 bases. Germline CDR1 is GTSNPN and CDR2 is SVGIG (reference sequence). The CDR3 is 12 residues long. V dropped 8 bases and J dropped 7; count of bases not matched to a gene: 10. The CDR3 DNA follows: TGTGCCGGGGTACAGGGGCCCGGGACCCAGTACTTC. As protein: CAGVQGPGTQYF.

CDR3 in amino acids: CASGRQGAGGTEAFF. The CDR3 DNA reads as TGTGCCAGCGGTAGACAGGGGGCAGGTGGAACTGAAGCTTTCTTT. V is TRBV7-2 and J is TRBJ1-1, with TRBD1 matching over 10 bases. Trimming took 8 bases from V and 5 from J; bases not matched to a gene: 11. From germline, CDR1 is SGHTA and CDR2 FQGNSA. This CDR3 has 15 amino acids. Full variable domain (rest looked up from reference TRBV7-2 and TRBJ1-1): GAGVSQSPSNKVTEKGKDVELRCDPISGHTALYWYRQSLGQGLEFLIYFQGNSAPDKSGLPSDRFSAERTGGSVSTLTIQRTQQEDSAVYLCASGRQGAGGTEAFFGQGTRLTVV.

This clone has more than one count but fewer than ten. The V gene is TRBV29-1, the J gene TRBJ2-3; 8 bases agree with TRBD2. After removal of 1 base from V and 4 bases from J, the junction contained 10 bases not matched to a gene. Germline assignment: CDR1 SQVTM and CDR2 ANQGSEA. The CDR3 extends over 16 amino acids. This CDR3 is CSVEGGGLWGPDTQYF. CDR3 bases: TGCAGCGTTGAAGGCGGGGGGCTATGGGGCCCAGATACGCAGTATTTT.